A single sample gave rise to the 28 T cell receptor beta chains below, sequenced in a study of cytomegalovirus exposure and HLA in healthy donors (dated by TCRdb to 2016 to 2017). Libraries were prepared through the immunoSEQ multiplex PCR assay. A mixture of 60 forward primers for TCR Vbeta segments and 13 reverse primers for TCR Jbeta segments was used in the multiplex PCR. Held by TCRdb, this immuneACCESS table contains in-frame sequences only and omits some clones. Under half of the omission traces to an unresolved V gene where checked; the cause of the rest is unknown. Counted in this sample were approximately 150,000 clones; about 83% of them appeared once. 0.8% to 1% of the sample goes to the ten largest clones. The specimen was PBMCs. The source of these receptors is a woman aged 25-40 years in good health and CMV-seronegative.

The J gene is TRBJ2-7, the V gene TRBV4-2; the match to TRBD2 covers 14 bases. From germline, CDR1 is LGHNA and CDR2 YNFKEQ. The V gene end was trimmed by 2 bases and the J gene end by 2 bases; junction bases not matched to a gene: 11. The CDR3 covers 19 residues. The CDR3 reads CASSQHPGTSGGTTYEQYV. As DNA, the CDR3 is TGTGCCAGCAGCCAACATCCCGGGACTAGCGGGGGAACCACCTACGAGCAGTACGTC.

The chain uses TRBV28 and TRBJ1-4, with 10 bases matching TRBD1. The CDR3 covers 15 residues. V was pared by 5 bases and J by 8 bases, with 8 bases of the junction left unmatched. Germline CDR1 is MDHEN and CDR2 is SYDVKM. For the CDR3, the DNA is TGTGCCAGCAGTCCCTCGGACAGGGGGGGGGAAAAACTGTTTTTT. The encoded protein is CASSPSDRGGEKLFF.

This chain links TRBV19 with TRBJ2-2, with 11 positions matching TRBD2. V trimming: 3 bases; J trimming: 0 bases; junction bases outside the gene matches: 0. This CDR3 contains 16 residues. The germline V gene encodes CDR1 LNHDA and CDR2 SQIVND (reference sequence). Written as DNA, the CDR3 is TGTGCCAGTAGTATGGGACTAGCGGCGAACACCGGGGAGCTGTTTTTT. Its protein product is CASSMGLAANTGELFF.

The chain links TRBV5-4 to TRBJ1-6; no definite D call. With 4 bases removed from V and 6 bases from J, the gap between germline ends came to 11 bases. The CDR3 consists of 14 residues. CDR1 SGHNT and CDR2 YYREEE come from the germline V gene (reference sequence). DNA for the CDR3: TGTGCCAGCAGCGCGGCGACGGGTAATTCACCCCTCCACTTT. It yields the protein CASSAATGNSPLHF.

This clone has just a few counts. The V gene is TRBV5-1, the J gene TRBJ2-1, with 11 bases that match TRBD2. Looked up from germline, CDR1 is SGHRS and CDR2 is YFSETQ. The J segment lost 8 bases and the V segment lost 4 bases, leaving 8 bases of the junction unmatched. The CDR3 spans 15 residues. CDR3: CASSRNSGRVDEQFF. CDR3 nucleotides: TGCGCCAGCAGCCGAAATAGCGGGAGGGTTGATGAGCAGTTCTTC.

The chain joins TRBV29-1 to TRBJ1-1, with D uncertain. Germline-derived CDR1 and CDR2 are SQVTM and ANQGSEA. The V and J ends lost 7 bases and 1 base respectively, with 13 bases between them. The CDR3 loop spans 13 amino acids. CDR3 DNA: TGCAGCGCAGACACAGCTCCGAACACTGAAGCTTTCTTT. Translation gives CSADTAPNTEAFF.

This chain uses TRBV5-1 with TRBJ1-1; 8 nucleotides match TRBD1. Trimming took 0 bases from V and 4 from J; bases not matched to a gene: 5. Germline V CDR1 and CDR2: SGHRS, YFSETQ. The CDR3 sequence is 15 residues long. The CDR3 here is CASSLDYQGATEAFF. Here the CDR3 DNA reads TGCGCCAGCAGCTTGGACTACCAGGGGGCCACTGAAGCTTTCTTT. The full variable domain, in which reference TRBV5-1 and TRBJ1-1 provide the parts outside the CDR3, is KAGVTQTPRYLIKTRGQQVTLSCSPISGHRSVSWYQQTPGQGLQFLFEYFSETQRNKGNFPGRFSGRQFSNSRSEMNVSTLELGDSALYLCASSLDYQGATEAFFGQGTRLTVV.

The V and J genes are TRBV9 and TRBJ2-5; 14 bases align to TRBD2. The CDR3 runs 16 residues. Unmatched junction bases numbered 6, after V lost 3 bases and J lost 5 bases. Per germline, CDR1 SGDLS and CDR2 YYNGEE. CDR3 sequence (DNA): TGTGCCAGCAGCGCGAGACTAGCGGGGGGGATGGAGACCCAGTACTTC. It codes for CASSARLAGGMETQYF.

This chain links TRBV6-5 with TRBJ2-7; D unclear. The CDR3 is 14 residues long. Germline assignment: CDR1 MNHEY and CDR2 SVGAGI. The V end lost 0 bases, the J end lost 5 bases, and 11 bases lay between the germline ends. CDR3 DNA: TGTGCCAGCAGTTACTCTCTCCGACGGGACGAGCAGTACTTC. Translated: CASSYSLRRDEQYF.

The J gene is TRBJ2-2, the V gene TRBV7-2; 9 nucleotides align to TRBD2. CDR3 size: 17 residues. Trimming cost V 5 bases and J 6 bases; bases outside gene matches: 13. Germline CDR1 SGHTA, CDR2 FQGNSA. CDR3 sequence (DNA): TGTGCCAGCAGCCTGGGGTCCATAGCGGGAGTTTCCGGGGAGCTGTTTTTT. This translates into CASSLGSIAGVSGELFF.

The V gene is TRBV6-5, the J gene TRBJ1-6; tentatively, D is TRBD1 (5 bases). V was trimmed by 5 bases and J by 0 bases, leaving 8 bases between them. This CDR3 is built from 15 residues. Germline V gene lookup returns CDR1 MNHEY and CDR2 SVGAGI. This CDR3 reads CASSRQSSYNSPLHF. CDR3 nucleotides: TGTGCCAGCAGTCGACAGAGCTCCTATAATTCACCCCTCCACTTT.

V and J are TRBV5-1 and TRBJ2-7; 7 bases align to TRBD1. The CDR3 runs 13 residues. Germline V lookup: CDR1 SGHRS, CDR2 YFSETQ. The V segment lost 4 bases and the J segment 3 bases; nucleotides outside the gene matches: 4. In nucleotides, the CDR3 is TGCGCCAGCAGCCAGGGACAGAACTACGAGCAGTACTTC. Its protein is CASSQGQNYEQYF.

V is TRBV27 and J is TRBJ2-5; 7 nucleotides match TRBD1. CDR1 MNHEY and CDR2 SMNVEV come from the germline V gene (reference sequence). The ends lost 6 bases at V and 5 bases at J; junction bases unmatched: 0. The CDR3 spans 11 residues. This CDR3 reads CASRTGETQYF. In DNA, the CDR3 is TGTGCCAGCAGGACAGGGGAGACCCAGTACTTC.

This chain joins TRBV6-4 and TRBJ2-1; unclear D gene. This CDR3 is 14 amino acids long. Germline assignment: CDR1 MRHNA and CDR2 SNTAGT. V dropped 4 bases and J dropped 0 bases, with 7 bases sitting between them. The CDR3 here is CASSVEYSYNEQFF. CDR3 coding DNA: TGTGCCAGCAGTGTAGAATACTCCTACAATGAGCAGTTCTTC.

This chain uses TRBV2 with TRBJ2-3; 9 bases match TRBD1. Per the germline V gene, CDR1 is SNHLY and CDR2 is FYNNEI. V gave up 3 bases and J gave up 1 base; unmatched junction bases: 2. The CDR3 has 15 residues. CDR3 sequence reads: CASSDRDRGTDTQYF. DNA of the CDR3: TGTGCCAGCAGTGACAGGGACAGGGGCACAGATACGCAGTATTTT.

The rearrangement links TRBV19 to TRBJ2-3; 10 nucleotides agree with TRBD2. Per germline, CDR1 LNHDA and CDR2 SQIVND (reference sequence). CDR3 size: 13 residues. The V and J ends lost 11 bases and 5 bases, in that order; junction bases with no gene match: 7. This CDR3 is CAGSGRAGDTQYF. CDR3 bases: TGTGCCGGAAGCGGGAGGGCAGGAGATACGCAGTATTTT.

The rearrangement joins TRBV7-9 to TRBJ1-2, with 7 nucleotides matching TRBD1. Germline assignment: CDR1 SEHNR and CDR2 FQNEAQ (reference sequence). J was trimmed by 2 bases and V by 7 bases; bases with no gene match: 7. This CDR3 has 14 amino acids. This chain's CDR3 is CASNRAGGNYGYTF. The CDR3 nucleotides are TGTGCCAGCAATCGGGCAGGGGGGAACTATGGCTACACCTTC.

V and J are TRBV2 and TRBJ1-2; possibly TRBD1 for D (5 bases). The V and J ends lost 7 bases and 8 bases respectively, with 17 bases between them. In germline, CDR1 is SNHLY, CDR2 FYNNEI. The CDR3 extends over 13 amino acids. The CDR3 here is CASNPGGRGGYTF. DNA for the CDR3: TGTGCCAGCAACCCGGGGGGACGGGGGGGCTACACCTTC.

The CDR3 sequence is CASTMGGNQPQHF. The CDR3 region has the DNA TGTGCCAGCACCATGGGGGGGAATCAGCCCCAGCATTTT. V and J are TRBV6-5 and TRBJ1-5; TRBD1 might be the D (5 bases). Germline loops: CDR1 MNHEY, CDR2 SVGAGI. The CDR3 is made up of 13 amino acids. V lost 7 bases and J 4 bases, leaving 11 bases between the germline ends.

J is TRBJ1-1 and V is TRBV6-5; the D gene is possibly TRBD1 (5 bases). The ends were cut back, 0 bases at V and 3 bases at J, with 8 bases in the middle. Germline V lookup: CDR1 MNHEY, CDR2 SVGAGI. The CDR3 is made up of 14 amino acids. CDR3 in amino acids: CASSYSGQDTEAFF. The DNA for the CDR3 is TGTGCCAGCAGTTACTCCGGACAAGACACTGAAGCTTTCTTT.

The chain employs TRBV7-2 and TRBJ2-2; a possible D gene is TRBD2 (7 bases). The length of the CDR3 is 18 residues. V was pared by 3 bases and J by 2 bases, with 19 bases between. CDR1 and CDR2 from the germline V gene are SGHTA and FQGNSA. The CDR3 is CASSFLGVGGHNTGELFF. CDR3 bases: TGTGCCAGCAGCTTCCTCGGGGTCGGGGGGCATAACACCGGGGAGCTGTTTTTT.

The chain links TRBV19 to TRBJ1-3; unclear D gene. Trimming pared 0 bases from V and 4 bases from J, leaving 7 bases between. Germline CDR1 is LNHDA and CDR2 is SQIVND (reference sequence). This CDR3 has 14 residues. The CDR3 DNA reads TGTGCCAGTAGTATAGACGTCGGGGGAAACACCATATATTTT. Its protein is CASSIDVGGNTIYF.

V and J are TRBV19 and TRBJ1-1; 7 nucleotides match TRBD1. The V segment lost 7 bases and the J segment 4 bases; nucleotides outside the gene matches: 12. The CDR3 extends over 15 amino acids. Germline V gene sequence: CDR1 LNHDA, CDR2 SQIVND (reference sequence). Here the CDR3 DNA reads TGTGCCAGTACCCCTGAGGGACAGAGGAGCACTGAAGCTTTCTTT. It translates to CASTPEGQRSTEAFF.

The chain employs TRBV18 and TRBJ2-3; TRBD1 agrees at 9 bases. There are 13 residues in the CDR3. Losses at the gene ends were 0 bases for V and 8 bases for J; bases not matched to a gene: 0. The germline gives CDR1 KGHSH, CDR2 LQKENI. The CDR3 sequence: CASSPPGQGTQYF. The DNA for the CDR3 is TGTGCCAGCTCACCACCGGGACAGGGTACGCAGTATTTT.

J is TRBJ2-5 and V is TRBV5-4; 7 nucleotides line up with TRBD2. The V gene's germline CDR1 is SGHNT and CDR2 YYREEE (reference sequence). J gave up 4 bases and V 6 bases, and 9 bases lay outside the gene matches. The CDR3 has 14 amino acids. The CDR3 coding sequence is TGTGCCAGCACCCCTGCGGGGGATCTAGAGACCCAGTACTTC. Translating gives CASTPAGDLETQYF.

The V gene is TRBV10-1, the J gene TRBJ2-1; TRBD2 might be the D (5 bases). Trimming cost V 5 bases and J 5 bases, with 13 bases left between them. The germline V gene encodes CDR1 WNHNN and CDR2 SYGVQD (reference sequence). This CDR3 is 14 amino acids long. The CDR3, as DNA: TGCGCCAGCAGTCACCCGGGAACACACAATGAGCAGTTCTTC. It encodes CASSHPGTHNEQFF.

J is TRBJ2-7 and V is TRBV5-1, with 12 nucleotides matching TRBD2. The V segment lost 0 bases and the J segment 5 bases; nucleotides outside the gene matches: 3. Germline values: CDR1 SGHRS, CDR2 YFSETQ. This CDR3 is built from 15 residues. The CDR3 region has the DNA TGCGCCAGCAGCTTGGCTAGCGGGAGGGCCGACGAGCAGTACTTC. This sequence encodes CASSLASGRADEQYF.

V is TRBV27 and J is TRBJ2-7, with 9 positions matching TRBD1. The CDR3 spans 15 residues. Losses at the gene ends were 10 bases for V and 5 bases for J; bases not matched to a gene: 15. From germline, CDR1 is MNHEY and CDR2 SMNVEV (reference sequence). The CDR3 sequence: CAMTTDGTGPNEQYF. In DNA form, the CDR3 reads TGTGCCATGACAACAGATGGGACAGGGCCCAACGAGCAGTACTTC.